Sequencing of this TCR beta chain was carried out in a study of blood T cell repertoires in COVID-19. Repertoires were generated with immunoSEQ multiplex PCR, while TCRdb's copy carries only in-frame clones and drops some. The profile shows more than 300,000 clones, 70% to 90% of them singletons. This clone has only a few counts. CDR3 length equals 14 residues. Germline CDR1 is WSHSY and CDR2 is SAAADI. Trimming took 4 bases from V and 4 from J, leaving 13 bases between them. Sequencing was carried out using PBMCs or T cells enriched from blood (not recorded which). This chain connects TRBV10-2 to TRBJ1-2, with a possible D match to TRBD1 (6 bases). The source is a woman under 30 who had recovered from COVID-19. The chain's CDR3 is CASSGAGALYGYTF. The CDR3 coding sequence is TGCGCCAGCAGTGGGGCAGGGGCCCTCTATGGCTACACCTTC.